The 10 T cell receptor beta chains reported below all come from one sample, sequenced in a study of cytomegalovirus exposure and HLA in healthy donors. PCR involved 60 Vbeta and 13 Jbeta primers. The protocol was immunoSEQ multiplex PCR, while the TCRdb copy is restricted to in-frame clones and leaves out a portion. The data show 120,000 or so clones, about 78% seen once. Source material: PBMCs. The receptors shown here come from a man aged 25 to 40 in good health and CMV-seronegative.

CDR3 residues: CASSYQGRNTEAFF. The CDR3 coding sequence is TGTGCCAGCAGTTATCAGGGGAGGAACACTGAAGCTTTCTTT. V gene TRBV27 combines with J gene TRBJ1-1, with TRBD1 as a possible D gene (6 bases). Trimming removed 4 bases at V and 1 base at J, with 10 bases between. The V gene's germline CDR1 is MNHEY and CDR2 SMNVEV (reference sequence). This CDR3 is built from 14 residues.

In the case of this clone: A read error may account for a junction end that differs from germline. Other nucleotide sequences in the sample specify the same CDR3. The V call is TRBV11-2, the J call TRBJ2-5, with TRBD2 matching 11 bases. The CDR3 length is 15 residues. Germline V lookup: CDR1 SGHAT, CDR2 FQNNGV. CDR3 nucleotides: TGCGCCAGCAGCCACCTAGCGGGGGGTAGTAAGACCCAGTACTTC. This gives the protein CASSHLAGGSKTQYF.

CDR3 sequence (DNA): TGTGCCAGTAGTATAGGGGGAGGTGAGCAGTTCTTC. Encoded protein: CASSIGGGEQFF. The chain is built from TRBV19 and TRBJ2-1; D might be TRBD2 (6 bases). Trimming stripped 1 base from V and 9 bases from J, with 7 bases between. Germline V gene lookup returns CDR1 LNHDA and CDR2 SQIVND (reference sequence). The CDR3 has 12 amino acids.

The chain joins TRBV27 to TRBJ2-7; possible D gene TRBD1, 6 bases. CDR1 is MNHEY, CDR2 SMNVEV, per germline (reference sequence). The CDR3 loop spans 16 amino acids. Trimming left V 6 bases short and J 1 base short, with 19 bases between. The CDR3 region has the DNA TGTGCCAGCAGCCCCTCACAGGGTCCCCGATCCTACGAGCAGTACTTC. It specifies CASSPSQGPRSYEQYF.

CDR3 nucleotides: TGTGCCAGCAGCTTAGGAAGGGACAGGGGAGAGATTGAGCAGTTCTTC. Protein product: CASSLGRDRGEIEQFF. V is TRBV11-3 and J is TRBJ2-1, with 10 bases lining up with TRBD1. This CDR3 contains 16 residues. V lost 1 base to trimming and J lost 9 bases; unmatched junction nucleotides: 9. Germline lookup yields CDR1 SGHNT and CDR2 YENEEA.

The chain couples TRBV5-1 to TRBJ2-2; D is possibly TRBD2 (5 bases). CDR3 length: 15 amino acids. The germline gives CDR1 SGHRS, CDR2 YFSETQ. Trimming left V 2 bases short and J 7 bases short, with 15 bases between. This chain's CDR3 is CASSFRRVRDGELFF. In DNA, the CDR3 is TGCGCCAGCAGCTTCAGGCGGGTCCGGGACGGGGAGCTGTTTTTT.

Only a few counts were recorded for this clone. The chain recombines TRBV9 with TRBJ2-7; unclear D gene. The CDR3 loop spans 12 amino acids. In germline, CDR1 is SGDLS, CDR2 YYNGEE. V shed 3 bases and J shed 5 bases, with 9 bases lying between them. The CDR3 reads CASSAPRDEQYF. As DNA, the CDR3 is TGTGCCAGCAGCGCCCCCCGGGACGAGCAGTACTTC.

The chain is built from TRBV4-2 and TRBJ1-4, with a possible D match to TRBD1 (5 bases). Trimming stripped 1 base from V and 7 bases from J, with 10 bases between. This CDR3 spans 14 amino acids. Germline V CDR1 and CDR2: LGHNA, YNFKEQ. DNA of the CDR3: TGTGCCAGCAGCCAAGTCCAGGGTGGTGAAAAACTGTTTTTT. This codes for CASSQVQGGEKLFF.

The sample holds a few counts of this clone. The rearrangement joins TRBV4-1 to TRBJ1-2, with TRBD1 as a possible D gene (5 bases). V lost 1 base and J 5 bases, leaving 11 bases between the germline ends. Germline-derived CDR1 and CDR2 are MGHRA and YSYEKL. CDR3 size: 14 residues. CDR3 sequence: CASSQGSREYGYTF. The CDR3 bases are TGCGCCAGCAGCCAAGGGTCCAGGGAATATGGCTACACCTTC.

The chain employs TRBV10-3 and TRBJ1-2; 7 positions agree with TRBD1. The V gene's germline CDR1 is ENHRY and CDR2 SYGVKD. Trimming at V came to 2 bases and at J to 0 bases, leaving 6 bases not matched to a gene. This CDR3 is 16 amino acids long. CDR3 amino acids: CAISEGRQGANYGYTF. The CDR3 coding sequence is TGTGCCATCAGTGAGGGGCGGCAGGGGGCTAACTATGGCTACACCTTC.